A single sample gave rise to the 6 T cell receptor beta chains below, sequenced in a study of cytomegalovirus exposure and HLA in healthy donors. In the PCR, 60 Vbeta and 13 Jbeta primers were used. Profiled with immunoSEQ multiplex PCR; TCRdb holds only in-frame clones, not every one. The repertoire table contains 100,000 to 150,000 clones. The specimen was PBMCs. The receptors were gathered from a woman aged 40 to 55 in good health and CMV-seronegative.

V gene TRBV7-2 combines with J gene TRBJ1-1; the D gene is possibly TRBD1 (6 bases). Germline CDR1 reads SGHTA; CDR2 reads FQGNSA. Trimming stripped 2 bases from V and 6 bases from J, with 13 bases between. There are 14 residues in the CDR3. The CDR3 here is CASSLRGGVPEAFF. CDR3 nucleotides: TGTGCCAGCAGCTTAAGGGGGGGGGTCCCTGAAGCTTTCTTT.

This rearrangement joins TRBV5-8 to TRBJ2-7; 7 bases fit TRBD1. The CDR3 totals 16 residues. Per the germline V gene, CDR1 is SGHTS and CDR2 is YDEGEE. The V gene end was trimmed by 5 bases and the J gene end by 0 bases; junction bases not matched to a gene: 11. The CDR3 nucleotides are TGTGCCAGCAGTCTTCCTCCGGGGACAGTCTCCTACGAGCAGTACTTC. Protein sequence: CASSLPPGTVSYEQYF.

The rearrangement links TRBV4-2 to TRBJ2-7; TRBD2 matches 12 bases. The V gene's germline CDR1 is LGHNA and CDR2 YNFKEQ. The junction had 0 bases not matched to a gene; V was cut back by 0 bases and J by 3 bases. This CDR3 has 15 amino acids. CDR3 in DNA: TGTGCCAGCAGCCAAGAGACTAGCGGGGGCTACGAGCAGTACTTC. It specifies CASSQETSGGYEQYF.

The CDR3 here is CSPFEGLYGYTF. DNA for the CDR3: TGCAGCCCATTTGAGGGACTCTATGGCTACACCTTC. V usage is TRBV29-1 and J usage is TRBJ1-2, with D possibly TRBD1 on 5 matching bases. The CDR3 length is 12 residues. CDR1 is SQVTM and CDR2 is ANQGSEA in the germline V gene. Between the trimmed V and J ends, which lost 8 bases and 4 bases, there was a span of 14 bases.

The rearrangement links TRBV5-1 to TRBJ2-2, with 7 nucleotides matching TRBD1. With 2 bases clipped from V and 4 bases from J, the junction kept 5 bases outside the gene matches. The V gene's germline CDR1 is SGHRS and CDR2 YFSETQ. The CDR3 has 15 residues. The CDR3 nucleotides are TGCGCCAGCAGCTTCAGGGGGTCGGTCACCGGGGAGCTGTTTTTT. Its translation is CASSFRGSVTGELFF.

This sequence joins TRBV6-5 and TRBJ1-2, with D unclear. V lost 3 bases and J 4 bases, leaving 9 bases between the germline ends. The CDR3 spans 13 residues. CDR1 MNHEY and CDR2 SVGAGI come from the germline V gene. The CDR3 reads CASSYNSFYGYTF. The CDR3 nucleotides are TGTGCCAGCAGTTATAACAGTTTCTATGGCTACACCTTC.